The 22 T cell receptor beta chains reported below all come from one sample, sequenced in a study of blood T cell repertoires in COVID-19. Clones were read by immunoSEQ multiplex PCR, and TCRdb kept only the in-frame ones, dropping some. The table includes 230,000 or so clones, approximately 90% detected once. The source material was PBMCs or T cells enriched from blood (not recorded which). These receptors originate from a woman aged 40 to 55 with acute COVID-19.

The V gene is TRBV2, the J gene TRBJ1-1; TRBD1 aligns across 8 bases. The CDR3 runs 14 residues. Trimming took 1 base from V and 7 from J; bases not matched to a gene: 5. The germline CDR1 and CDR2 sequences are SNHLY and FYNNEI. The CDR3 region has the DNA TGTGCCAGCAGTGAAGGGACAGGGATACTTGAAGCTTTCTTT. The encoded protein is CASSEGTGILEAFF.

The chain recombines TRBV11-1 with TRBJ2-6, with D perhaps matching TRBD2 (5 bases). Per the germline V gene, CDR1 is SGHAT and CDR2 is FQDESV (reference sequence). V lost 6 bases and J lost 4, with 13 bases in between. The CDR3 runs 15 residues. CDR3 loop: CASSGVDWGANVLTF. CDR3 in DNA: TGTGCCAGCAGTGGGGTGGACTGGGGGGCCAACGTCCTGACTTTC. The variable domain in full, completed from reference TRBV11-1 and TRBJ2-6, reads EAEVAQSPRYKITEKSQAVAFWCDPISGHATLYWYRQILGQGPELLVQFQDESVVDDSQLPKDRFSAERLKGVDSTLKIQPAELGDSAMYLCASSGVDWGANVLTFGAGSRLTVL.

CDR3 protein: CSVEQGKRQYV. The CDR3 DNA reads TGCAGCGTTGAGCAGGGTAAGAGGCAGTACGTC. The chain links TRBV29-1 to TRBJ2-7; D might be TRBD1 (5 bases). The CDR3 contains 11 residues. Per germline, CDR1 SQVTM and CDR2 ANQGSEA. Trimming shortened V by 3 bases and J by 9 bases, and 12 bases separated the two germline ends.

This clone has just one count. This rearrangement joins TRBV2 to TRBJ2-3; perhaps TRBD2 as D (6 bases). The V end lost 8 bases, the J end lost 0 bases, and 15 bases lay between the germline ends. CDR1 and CDR2 from the germline V gene are SNHLY and FYNNEI. The CDR3 runs to 15 residues. CDR3 nucleotides: TGTGCCAGCCCAAGGGGAGCGGGTAGCACAGATACGCAGTATTTT. This sequence encodes CASPRGAGSTDTQYF.

DNA of the CDR3: TGTGCCAGCAGCTTGGAGGGGGTGGCAGATACGCAGTATTTT. Translated, it gives CASSLEGVADTQYF. The chain joins TRBV5-6 to TRBJ2-3; weak D call: TRBD1 (6 bases). This CDR3 is 14 amino acids long. Germline V gene data show CDR1 as SGHDT and CDR2 as YYEEEE. V lost 0 bases, J lost 4 bases, and 9 bases lay in between.

V usage is TRBV6-5 and J usage is TRBJ2-1; 10 nucleotides line up with TRBD2. V was pared by 7 bases and J by 8 bases, with 5 bases of the junction left unmatched. There are 13 residues in the CDR3. Germline lookup yields CDR1 MNHEY and CDR2 SVGAGI. The CDR3: CASKRGGVDEQFF. For the CDR3, the DNA is TGTGCCAGCAAGCGGGGGGGCGTGGATGAGCAGTTCTTC.

The chain links TRBV6-5 to TRBJ1-1; D gene unclear. V was shortened by 3 bases and J by 0 bases, with 5 bases between the two germline ends. CDR3 length: 13 amino acids. Germline V lookup: CDR1 MNHEY, CDR2 SVGAGI. For the CDR3, the DNA is TGTGCCAGCAGTTATATAATGAACACTGAAGCTTTCTTT. Translating it yields CASSYIMNTEAFF.

CDR3 loop: CASRIEGITDTQYF. For the CDR3, the DNA is TGTGCCAGCAGAATAGAGGGAATAACAGATACGCAGTATTTT. The chain combines TRBV13 with TRBJ2-3, with D possibly matching TRBD2 (5 bases). V shed 6 bases and J shed 3 bases, with 13 bases lying between them. The CDR3 covers 14 residues. CDR1 and CDR2 from the germline V gene are PRHDT and FYEKMQ (reference sequence).

The chain uses TRBV19 and TRBJ1-1; 9 bases agree with TRBD1. The CDR3 has 17 residues. CDR1 and CDR2 from the germline V gene are LNHDA and SQIVND (reference sequence). After removal of 1 base from V and 4 bases from J, the junction contained 10 bases not matched to a gene. CDR3 DNA: TGTGCCAGTAGTATAGGGGGACAGGGTGTGGTGGGCACTGAAGCTTTCTTT. Amino acid sequence: CASSIGGQGVVGTEAFF.

This chain connects TRBV29-1 to TRBJ2-3; 8 bases match TRBD1. CDR3 size: 14 residues. V was pared by 6 bases and J by 6 bases, with 11 bases of the junction left unmatched. Looked up from germline, CDR1 is SQVTM and CDR2 is ANQGSEA. CDR3: CSVGQDYQEDTQYF. The CDR3 DNA reads TGCAGCGTGGGACAGGACTATCAAGAGGATACGCAGTATTTT.

The V and J genes are TRBV7-9 and TRBJ1-1, with D perhaps matching TRBD1 (6 bases). V was pared by 5 bases and J by 1 base, with 20 bases between. CDR1 and CDR2 from the germline V gene are SEHNR and FQNEAQ (reference sequence). This CDR3 region has 17 residues. The CDR3 sequence: CASSPSNPGVGNTEAFF. CDR3 nucleotides: TGTGCCAGCAGCCCCTCTAATCCAGGGGTGGGGAACACTGAAGCTTTCTTT.

This clone has a single count. V usage is TRBV7-3 and J usage is TRBJ2-1, with D possibly being TRBD1 (6 bases). CDR1 is SGHTA and CDR2 is FQGTGA in the germline V gene. The CDR3 has 14 amino acids. V was pared by 5 bases and J by 7 bases, with 15 bases between. CDR3 sequence: CASSPNRVENEQFF. CDR3 nucleotide sequence: TGTGCCAGCAGCCCAAACAGGGTGGAGAATGAGCAGTTCTTC.

About this clone itself: This sample also contains other DNA sequences that code for the same CDR3. The gene calls are TRBV5-1 and TRBJ1-1; 7 nucleotides agree with TRBD1. Germline lookup yields CDR1 SGHRS and CDR2 YFSETQ. V lost 4 bases and J lost 4; bases outside the gene matches: 4. CDR3 length equals 13 residues. The CDR3 region is CASSPDRATEAFF. CDR3 coding DNA: TGCGCCAGCAGCCCCGACAGGGCCACTGAAGCTTTCTTT.

This chain connects TRBV19 to TRBJ1-2; 9 bases map to TRBD1. Germline CDR1 LNHDA, CDR2 SQIVND (reference sequence). The length of the CDR3 is 15 residues. V was clipped by 6 bases and J by 4 bases; unmatched bases: 9. CDR3 in amino acids: CASRLGQGTPYGYTF. The CDR3 region has the DNA TGTGCCAGTAGGCTTGGACAGGGGACACCCTATGGCTACACCTTC.

This clone was detected only once. The chain carries TRBV6-1 and TRBJ2-7, with no clear D. The germline V gene has CDR1 MNHNS and CDR2 SASEGT. This CDR3 has 15 residues. The V end lost 1 base, the J end lost 3 bases, and 13 bases lay between the germline ends. The CDR3 sequence is CASSEDLGTNYEQYV. For the CDR3, the DNA is TGTGCCAGCAGTGAAGATCTAGGCACCAACTACGAGCAGTACGTC.

V gene TRBV19 combines with J gene TRBJ2-1; D not resolved. The CDR3 runs to 11 residues. Trimming removed 3 bases from V and 8 bases from J, with 5 bases in between. Germline CDR1 LNHDA, CDR2 SQIVND (reference sequence). DNA for the CDR3: TGTGCCAGTAGTATTGGCCATGAGCAGTTCTTC. Translation: CASSIGHEQFF.

The gene calls are TRBV2 and TRBJ1-2; TRBD1 matches 8 bases. With 2 bases clipped from V and 4 bases from J, the junction kept 3 bases outside the gene matches. The CDR3 extends over 14 amino acids. Germline V CDR1 and CDR2: SNHLY, FYNNEI. In nucleotides, the CDR3 is TGTGCCAGCAGTGAATCCGGGACAGGCTATGGCTACACCTTC. Amino acids: CASSESGTGYGYTF.

The V gene is TRBV12-3 or TRBV12-4, the J gene TRBJ1-1; D is perhaps TRBD1 (5 bases). V was trimmed by 5 bases and J by 3 bases, leaving 10 bases between them. This CDR3 region has 13 residues. The CDR3 nucleotides are TGTGCCAGCAGTCTAGGGGCCTACACTGAAGCTTTCTTT. It yields the protein CASSLGAYTEAFF.

This clone was detected once. The rearrangement uses TRBV28 and TRBJ1-1; D is undetermined. The CDR3 has 14 residues. Looked up from germline, CDR1 is MDHEN and CDR2 is SYDVKM. Trimming stripped 6 bases from V and 2 bases from J, with 13 bases between. CDR3 sequence: CASRRQVKNTEAFF. The CDR3 DNA reads as TGTGCCAGCAGACGACAAGTGAAAAACACTGAAGCTTTCTTT.

This chain joins TRBV3-1 (or the pseudogene TRBV3-2) and TRBJ2-2; 7 bases map to TRBD2. V trimming: 4 bases; J trimming: 4 bases; junction bases outside the gene matches: 9. CDR3 size: 16 residues. Germline V gene lookup returns CDR1 LGHDT and CDR2 YNNKEL (reference sequence). CDR3 loop: CASSRTVGGITGELFF. The CDR3 bases are TGTGCCAGCAGCCGCACCGTCGGGGGGATCACCGGGGAGCTGTTTTTT.

The chain employs TRBV15 and TRBJ2-3; tentative D call: TRBD2 (6 bases). Looked up from germline, CDR1 is LNHNV and CDR2 is YYDKDF (reference sequence). Trimming cost V 4 bases and J 1 base, with 12 bases left between them. This CDR3 is built from 15 residues. CDR3: CATSTAGLRTDTQYF. In nucleotides, the CDR3 is TGTGCCACCAGCACGGCGGGGCTCCGCACAGATACGCAGTATTTT.

The sample holds a few counts of this clone. The gene calls are TRBV6-6 and TRBJ1-5; the D gene is possibly TRBD1 (5 bases). CDR3 length: 15 amino acids. Trimming removed 6 bases at V and 3 bases at J, with 15 bases between. Germline CDR1 MNHNY, CDR2 SVGAGI (reference sequence). The chain's CDR3 is CASRHKNRFNQPQHF. CDR3 DNA sequence: TGTGCCAGCAGGCACAAAAACAGGTTCAATCAGCCCCAGCATTTT.